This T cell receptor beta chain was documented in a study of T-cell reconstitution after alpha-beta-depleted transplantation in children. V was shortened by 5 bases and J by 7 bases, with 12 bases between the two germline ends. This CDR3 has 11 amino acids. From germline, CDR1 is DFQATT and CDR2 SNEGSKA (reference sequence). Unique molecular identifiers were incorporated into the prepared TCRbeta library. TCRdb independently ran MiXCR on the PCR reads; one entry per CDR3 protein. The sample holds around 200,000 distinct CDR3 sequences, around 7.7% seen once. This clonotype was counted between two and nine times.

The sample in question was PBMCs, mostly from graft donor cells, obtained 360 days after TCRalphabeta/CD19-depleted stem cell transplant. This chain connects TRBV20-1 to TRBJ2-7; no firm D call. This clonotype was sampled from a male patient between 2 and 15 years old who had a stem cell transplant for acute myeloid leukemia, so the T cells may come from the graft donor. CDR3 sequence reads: CSAGAVYEQYF. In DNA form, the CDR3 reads TGCAGTGCTGGAGCCGTCTATGAGCAGTACTTC.